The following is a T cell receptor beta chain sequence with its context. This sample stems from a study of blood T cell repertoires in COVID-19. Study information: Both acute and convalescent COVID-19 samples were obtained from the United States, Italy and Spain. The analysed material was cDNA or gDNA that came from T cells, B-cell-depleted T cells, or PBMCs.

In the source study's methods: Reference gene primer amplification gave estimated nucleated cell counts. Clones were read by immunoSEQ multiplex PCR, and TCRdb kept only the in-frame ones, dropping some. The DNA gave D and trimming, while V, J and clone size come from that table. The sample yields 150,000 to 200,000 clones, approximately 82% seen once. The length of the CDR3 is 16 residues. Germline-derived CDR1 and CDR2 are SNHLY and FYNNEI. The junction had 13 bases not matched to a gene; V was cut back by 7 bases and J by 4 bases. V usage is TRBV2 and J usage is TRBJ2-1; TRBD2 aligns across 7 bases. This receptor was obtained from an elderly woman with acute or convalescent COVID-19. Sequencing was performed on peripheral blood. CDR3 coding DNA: TGTGCCAGCACCTCCGGTACGGGAGGCCGATACAATGAGCAGTTCTTC. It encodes CASTSGTGGRYNEQFF.